Below are 5 T cell receptor beta chains sequenced from a single sample in a study of blood T cell repertoires in COVID-19. The data were produced by immunoSEQ multiplex PCR, yet TCRdb's version contains in-frame clones alone and is incomplete. The sample holds hundreds of thousands of clones, roughly nine tenths seen once. The sample was PBMCs or T cells enriched from blood (not recorded which). Receptors originate from a young man who had recovered from COVID-19.

This sequence joins TRBV7-9 and TRBJ1-1; D perhaps matches TRBD1 (6 bases). With 3 bases removed from V and 8 bases from J, the gap between germline ends came to 16 bases. CDR3 length equals 14 residues. Looked up from germline, CDR1 is SEHNR and CDR2 is FQNEAQ (reference sequence). CDR3 in DNA: TGTGCCAGCAGCTTCAGCCGGGACATAGAAGAAGCTTTCTTT. Translated, it gives CASSFSRDIEEAFF.

This chain joins TRBV18 and TRBJ1-1; 10 nucleotides align to TRBD1. Germline CDR1 and CDR2: KGHSH and LQKENI. CDR3 length equals 17 residues. The trim removed 2 bases at V and 5 bases at J, leaving 11 bases unmatched. The CDR3 DNA follows: TGTGCCAGCTCACCAGGGGACAGGGGCCCCCAGAGGACTGAAGCTTTCTTT. Its protein product is CASSPGDRGPQRTEAFF.

The chain employs TRBV5-1 and TRBJ1-3; 9 bases are a match to TRBD1. V lost 4 bases to trimming and J lost 4 bases; unmatched junction nucleotides: 6. CDR1 and CDR2 (germline): SGHRS, YFSETQ. The CDR3 spans 15 residues. DNA of the CDR3: TGCGCCAGCAGCGAACAGGGGGCGCAAGGAAACACCATATATTTT. Translation: CASSEQGAQGNTIYF.

The V and J genes are TRBV12-3 or TRBV12-4 and TRBJ1-1; no clear D. CDR3 length equals 11 residues. V lost 1 base, J lost 10 bases, and 7 bases lay in between. The CDR3 DNA reads as TGTGCCAGCAGTTTAGTGGGGAGAGCTTTCTTT. Residues: CASSLVGRAFF.

The rearrangement links TRBV3-1 (or the pseudogene TRBV3-2) to TRBJ2-5; D unclear. This CDR3 comprises 15 residues. Germline values: CDR1 LGHDT, CDR2 YNNKEL (reference sequence). The V end was cut by 4 bases, the J end by 5 bases, with 17 bases between. The CDR3 DNA is TGTGCCAGCAGCCCCTCCGGGTCTTTTAGGGAGACCCAGTACTTC. This translates into CASSPSGSFRETQYF.